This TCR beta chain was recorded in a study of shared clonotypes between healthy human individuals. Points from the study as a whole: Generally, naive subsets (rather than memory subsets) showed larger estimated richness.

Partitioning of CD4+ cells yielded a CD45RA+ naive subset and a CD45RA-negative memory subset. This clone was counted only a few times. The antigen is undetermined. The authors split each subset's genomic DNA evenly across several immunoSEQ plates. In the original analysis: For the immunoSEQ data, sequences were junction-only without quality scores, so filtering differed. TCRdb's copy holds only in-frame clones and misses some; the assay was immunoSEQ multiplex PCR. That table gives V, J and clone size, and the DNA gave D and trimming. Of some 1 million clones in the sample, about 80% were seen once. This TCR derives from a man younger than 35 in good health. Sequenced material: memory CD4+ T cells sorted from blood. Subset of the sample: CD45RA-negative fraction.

This chain's CDR3 is CASSIGTHGTQYF. The CDR3, as DNA: TGTGCCAGCAGCATCGGGACCCATGGGACCCAGTACTTC. This sequence joins TRBV28 and TRBJ2-5; D possibly matches TRBD1 or TRBD2 (5 bases each). V lost 6 bases and J 7 bases, leaving 15 bases between the germline ends. The CDR3 sequence is 13 residues long. Germline loops: CDR1 MDHEN, CDR2 SYDVKM.